This TCR beta chain appears in the sequencing data of a study of shared clonotypes between healthy human individuals. Measured with immunoSEQ multiplex PCR; TCRdb has only the in-frame clones, and not every one. The sample has over 2 million clones; about 95% are singletons. There are 15 residues in the CDR3. V lost 4 bases to trimming and J lost 3 bases; unmatched junction nucleotides: 6. Germline V gene data show CDR1 as SEHNR and CDR2 as FQNEAQ (reference sequence). CD45RO-negative, CCR7-positively selected cells formed the naive CD8 fraction, excluding terminally differentiated effector memory CD45RA+ cells. Healthy adults negative for HIV, lacking recent acute infections or vaccinations, served as donors. Every donor was a Caucasian adult from Nashville, Tennessee.

This receptor was taken from a man younger than 35 in good health. The genes are TRBV7-9 and TRBJ2-3; 8 positions agree with TRBD1. The sequenced sample was naive CD8+ T cells sorted from blood. CDR3: CASSSGQGDTDTQYF. CDR3 DNA sequence: TGTGCCAGCAGCTCCGGACAGGGTGATACAGATACGCAGTATTTT.